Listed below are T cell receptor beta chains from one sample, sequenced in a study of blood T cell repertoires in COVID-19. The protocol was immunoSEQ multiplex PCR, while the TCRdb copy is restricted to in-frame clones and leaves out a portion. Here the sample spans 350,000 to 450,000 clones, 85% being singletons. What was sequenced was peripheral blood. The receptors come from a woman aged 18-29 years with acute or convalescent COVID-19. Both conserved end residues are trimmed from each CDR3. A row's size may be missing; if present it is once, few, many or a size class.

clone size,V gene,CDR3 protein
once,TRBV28,ASSRGQPNTEAF
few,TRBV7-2,ASSPGGTSNYGYT
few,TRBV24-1,ATSDRQFNQPQH
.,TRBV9,ASSSRPASMSYEQY
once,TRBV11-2,ASTLYLGQGSGEQY
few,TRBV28,ASSLGPPRPQH
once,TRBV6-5,ASSLGQENQPQH
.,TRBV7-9,ASSPSRGSTDTQY
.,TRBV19,ASSGGRDREETQY
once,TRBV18,ASSPQSKTYEQY
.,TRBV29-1,SVDISDRGSYGYT
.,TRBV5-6,ASSFKAQGTYGYT
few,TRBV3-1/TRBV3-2,ASSQDLPGAGYGYT
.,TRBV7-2,ASSPRPASGGSDTQY
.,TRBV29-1,SVALRNTDTQY
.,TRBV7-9,ASSTDRGTIISGNTIY
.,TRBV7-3,ASSSGPGLAGAVDTQY
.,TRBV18,ASSLRTGDGELF
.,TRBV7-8,ASSSIANNEQF
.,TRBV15,ATSRLGQGTADSIYSNQPQH
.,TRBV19,ASSVRRGAAFTEAF
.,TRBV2,ASSGDRDSNQPQH
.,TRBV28,ASSSNVGAYGNTIY
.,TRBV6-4,ASSEGDSYEQY
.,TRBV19,ASSIEGSGTNEQF
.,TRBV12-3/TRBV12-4,ASSLGTASEAF
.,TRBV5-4,ASSLVGQGFSEQY
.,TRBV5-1,ASSLAGPNQPQH
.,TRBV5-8,ASSLAGQGAFGYGYT